This T cell receptor beta chain was identified in a study of blood T cell repertoires in COVID-19. Libraries were prepared by immunoSEQ multiplex PCR; TCRdb keeps only in-frame clonotypes and omits some of them. This sample has approximately 110,000 clones; 75% to 85% occur once, and the top ten carry roughly 7.7%. V shed 3 bases and J 1 base; nucleotides not matched to a gene: 5. CDR3 size: 16 residues. Germline CDR1 reads SEHNR; CDR2 reads FQNEAQ (reference sequence). The rearrangement joins TRBV7-9 to TRBJ1-1; 10 bases line up with TRBD1. The sample comprised peripheral blood. The sequence came from a woman over 75 with active or convalescent COVID-19. Written as DNA, the CDR3 is TGTGCCAGCAGCTTGGGACAGGGGAGTGGGAACACTGAAGCTTTCTTT. This translates into CASSLGQGSGNTEAFF.